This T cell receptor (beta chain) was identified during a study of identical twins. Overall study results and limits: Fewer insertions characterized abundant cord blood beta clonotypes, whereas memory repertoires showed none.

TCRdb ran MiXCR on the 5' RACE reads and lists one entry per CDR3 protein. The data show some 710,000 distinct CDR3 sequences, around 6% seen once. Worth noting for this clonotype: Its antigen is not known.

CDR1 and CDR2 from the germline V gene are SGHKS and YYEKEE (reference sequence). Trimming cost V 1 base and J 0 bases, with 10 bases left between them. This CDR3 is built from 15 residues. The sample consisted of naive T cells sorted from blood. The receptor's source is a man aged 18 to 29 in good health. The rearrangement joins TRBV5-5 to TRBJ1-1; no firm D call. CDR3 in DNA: TGTGCCAGCAGCTTGTTTGGATTCATGAACACTGAAGCTTTCTTT. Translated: CASSLFGFMNTEAFF.